The rows below give T cell receptor beta chains drawn from one sample of a study of CD8+ T cells in alopecia areata. TCRdb's copy holds only in-frame clones and misses some; the assay was immunoSEQ multiplex PCR. Seen here are 120,000 or so clones, approximately 60% observed once, and the top ten hold more than 5%. Sequencing was performed on CD4+ T cells sorted from blood, taken at week 4, from a patient treated with tofacitinib. These receptors all stem from a human donor with alopecia areata. The CDR3 runs from the conserved cysteine through the conserved F or W. The D gene is left open where the match is weak. Size is omitted from some rows. Given values are once, few, many or a class for expanded clones.

V gene	J gene	D gene	clone size	CDR3 protein	CDR3 DNA
TRBV7-2	TRBJ2-7	TRBD1	-	CASSPLRGQGAYEQYF	TGTGCCAGCAGCCCGCTCAGGGGACAGGGGGCTTACGAGCAGTACTTC
TRBV6-5	TRBJ1-5	-	-	CASSYSSYQPQHF	TGTGCCAGCAGTTACTCCTCCTATCAGCCCCAGCATTTT
TRBV4-1	TRBJ2-7	-	-	CASSQDQRTGEYF	TGCGCCAGCAGCCAAGACCAGCGCACTGGCGAGTACTTC
TRBV6-6	TRBJ2-5	TRBD2	-	CASSSRSSGRARTQYF	TGTGCCAGCAGTTCCCGCTCTAGCGGGAGGGCCCGGACCCAGTACTTC
TRBV27	TRBJ2-7	-	-	CASSLRDYTYEQYF	TGTGCCAGCAGTTTAAGGGATTATACCTACGAGCAGTACTTC
TRBV9	TRBJ2-5	-	-	CASSVASTGTQETQYF	TGTGCCAGCAGCGTAGCCTCAACGGGGACTCAAGAGACCCAGTACTTC
TRBV2	TRBJ2-5	-	-	CASSEARTRQETQYF	TGTGCCAGCAGTGAAGCGCGGACCCGACAAGAGACCCAGTACTTC
TRBV2	TRBJ2-1	-	-	CASSLDGRQFF	TGTGCCAGCAGTCTTGACGGGCGGCAGTTCTTC
TRBV5-1	TRBJ1-1	-	-	CASSPGLKDTEAFF	TGCGCCAGCAGCCCGGGACTTAAGGACACTGAAGCTTTCTTT
TRBV29-1	TRBJ2-7	TRBD1	few	CSVLTGDYEQYF	TGCAGCGTCCTGACAGGGGACTACGAGCAGTACTTC
TRBV20-1	TRBJ1-2	-	-	CSARDGGYTF	TGCAGTGCTAGAGATGGTGGCTACACCTTC
TRBV5-4	TRBJ1-1	-	few	CASSLELEDTEAFF	TGTGCCAGCAGCTTGGAACTGGAGGACACTGAAGCTTTCTTT
TRBV29-1	TRBJ2-3	-	-	CSVLDSTDTQYF	TGCAGCGTTTTGGACAGCACAGATACGCAGTATTTT
TRBV30	TRBJ2-6	-	few	CAWNPGYLSSGANVLTF	TGTGCCTGGAACCCGGGGTATCTCAGCTCTGGGGCCAACGTCCTGACTTTC
TRBV19	TRBJ2-1	-	-	CASRKAYNEQFF	TGTGCCAGTAGGAAAGCCTACAATGAGCAGTTCTTC
TRBV30	TRBJ1-1	-	-	CASDGLNEAEAFF	TGTGCCTCGGACGGGTTAAATGAGGCTGAAGCTTTCTTT
TRBV30	TRBJ2-5	TRBD2	-	CAWSVGAGARETQYF	TGTGCCTGGAGTGTAGGTGCGGGAGCGCGGGAGACCCAGTACTTC
TRBV30	TRBJ2-3	TRBD2	-	CAWTARLADTDTQYF	TGTGCCTGGACAGCGAGGCTAGCGGATACAGATACGCAGTATTTT
TRBV27	TRBJ2-3	-	few	CASSSKYTDTQYF	TGTGCCAGCAGTTCAAAATACACAGATACGCAGTATTTT
TRBV5-1	TRBJ1-1	-	-	CASSLGGNTEAFF	TGCGCCAGCAGCTTGGGAGGGAACACTGAAGCTTTCTTT
TRBV25-1	TRBJ2-7	TRBD1	-	CATGTASSYEQYF	TGTGCCACCGGGACAGCAAGCTCCTACGAGCAGTACTTC
TRBV6-5	TRBJ1-2	-	few	CASSVTVSVGYTF	TGTGCCAGCAGTGTGACCGTATCGGTGGGCTACACCTTC
TRBV2	TRBJ2-1	TRBD2	-	CASSRRTSGSDEQFF	TGTGCCAGCAGCCGACGGACTAGCGGGAGCGATGAGCAGTTCTTC
TRBV29-1	TRBJ2-5	-	-	CSVPRGETQYF	TGCAGCGTTCCTAGGGGTGAGACCCAGTACTTC
TRBV5-1	TRBJ2-7	TRBD2	-	CASSFIGTSVEQYF	TGCGCCAGCAGCTTTATTGGGACTAGTGTCGAGCAGTACTTC
TRBV2	TRBJ1-5	-	-	CASSRADGGYNQPQHF	TGTGCCAGCAGTAGGGCAGATGGGGGGTACAATCAGCCCCAGCATTTT
TRBV6-6	TRBJ2-7	-	-	CASRYREGTYEQYF	TGTGCCAGCAGATACAGGGAGGGCACCTACGAGCAGTACTTC
TRBV29-1	TRBJ1-1	-	-	CSFLRAAGAEAFF	TGCAGCTTCCTCCGGGCGGCGGGCGCTGAAGCTTTCTTT
TRBV4-3	TRBJ1-2	TRBD1	-	CASSQGQGENYGYTF	TGCGCCAGCAGCCAAGGACAGGGGGAAAACTATGGCTACACCTTC